These 3 T cell receptor beta chains share one sample of origin, sequenced in a study of cytomegalovirus exposure and HLA in healthy donors. PCR employed 60 Vbeta and 13 Jbeta primers. The assay was immunoSEQ multiplex PCR, and TCRdb's table has in-frame clones only and misses some. The sample includes roughly 200,000 clones, roughly 9.5% of them seen just once. The sequencing sample was made of PBMCs. Receptor source: a woman under 40 in good health and CMV-seropositive.

This sequence joins TRBV10-3 and TRBJ2-7, with TRBD2 matching over 8 bases. The CDR3 sequence is 14 residues long. Germline assignment: CDR1 ENHRY and CDR2 SYGVKD. J gave up 4 bases and V 7 bases, and 9 bases lay outside the gene matches. The CDR3 DNA follows: TGTGCCATCAACCGAGCGGGAGATCTATACGAGCAGTACTTC. Residues: CAINRAGDLYEQYF.

The V gene is TRBV9, the J gene TRBJ2-1, with TRBD2 matching 8 bases. This CDR3 is built from 16 residues. The junction had 5 bases not matched to a gene; V was cut back by 0 bases and J by 3 bases. Germline V gene data show CDR1 as SGDLS and CDR2 as YYNGEE. CDR3 sequence: CASSVEGGLGYNEQFF. CDR3 nucleotides: TGTGCCAGCAGCGTAGAGGGGGGACTAGGCTACAATGAGCAGTTCTTC. The full variable domain, its missing parts supplied by reference TRBV9 and TRBJ2-1, is DSGVTQTPKHLITATGQRVTLRCSPRSGDLSVYWYQQSLDQGLQFLIQYYNGEERAKGNILERFSAQQFPDLHSELNLSSLELGDSALYFCASSVEGGLGYNEQFFGPGTRLTVL.

This clone was detected a few times. This chain joins TRBV6-5 and TRBJ1-2; D ambiguous. The CDR3 has 15 amino acids. V was shortened by 0 bases and J by 8 bases, with 16 bases between the two germline ends. Germline V gene sequence: CDR1 MNHEY, CDR2 SVGAGI. The CDR3 protein is CASSYSSPLLWGYTF. The DNA for the CDR3 is TGTGCCAGCAGTTACTCGAGCCCATTACTATGGGGCTACACCTTC.